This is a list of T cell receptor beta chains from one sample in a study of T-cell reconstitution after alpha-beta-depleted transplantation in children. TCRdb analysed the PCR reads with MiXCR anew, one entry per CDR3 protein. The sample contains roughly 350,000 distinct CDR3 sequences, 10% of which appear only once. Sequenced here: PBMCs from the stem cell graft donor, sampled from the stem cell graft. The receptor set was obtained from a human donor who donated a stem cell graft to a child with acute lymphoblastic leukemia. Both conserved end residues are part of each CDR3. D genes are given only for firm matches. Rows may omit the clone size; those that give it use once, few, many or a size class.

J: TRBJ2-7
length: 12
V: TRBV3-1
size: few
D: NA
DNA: TGTGCCAGCAGCCAATTTCCGTACGAGCAGTACTTC
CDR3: CASSQFPYEQYF

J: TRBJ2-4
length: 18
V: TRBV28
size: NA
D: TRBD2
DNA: TGTGCCAGCAGTTTGAGCGGGAGGGCTCGATTAGCCAAAAACATTCAGTACTTC
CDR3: CASSLSGRARLAKNIQYF

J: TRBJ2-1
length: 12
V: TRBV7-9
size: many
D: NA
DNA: TGTGCCAGCAGCACCGCAGGGAGTGAGCAGTTCTTC
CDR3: CASSTAGSEQFF

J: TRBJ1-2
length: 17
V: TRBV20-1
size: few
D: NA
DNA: TGCAGTGCTAGATCTCCGGGACCCCAGTTTAATAACTATGGCTACACCTTC
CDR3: CSARSPGPQFNNYGYTF

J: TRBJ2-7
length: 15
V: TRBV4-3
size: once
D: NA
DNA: TGCGCCAGCAGCCAAGGACTCCACGGAATCTACGAGCAGTACTTC
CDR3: CASSQGLHGIYEQYF

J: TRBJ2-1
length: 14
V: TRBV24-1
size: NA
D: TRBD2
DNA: TGTGCCACCAGCCTTAGCGGGGGGTACAATGAGCAGTTCTTC
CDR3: CATSLSGGYNEQFF

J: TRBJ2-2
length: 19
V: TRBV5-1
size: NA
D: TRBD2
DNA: TGCGCCAGCAGCTTATCACTAGCGGGAGTCGGGAATGTAGCCGGGGAGCTGTTTTTT
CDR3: CASSLSLAGVGNVAGELFF

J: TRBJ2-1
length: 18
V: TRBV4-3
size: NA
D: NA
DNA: TGCGCCAGCAGCCAAGCCGTTCGGGGTGGTGATGCCTACAATGAGCAGTTCTTC
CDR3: CASSQAVRGGDAYNEQFF

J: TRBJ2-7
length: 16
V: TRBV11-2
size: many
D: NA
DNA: TGTGCCAGCAGCTTCCCCCTTGGCAGCCTCACCTACGAGCAGTACTTC
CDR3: CASSFPLGSLTYEQYF

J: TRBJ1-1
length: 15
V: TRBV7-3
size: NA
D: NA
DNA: TGTGCCAGCAGCTTTTCCGACACCCCGAACACTGAAGCTTTCTTT
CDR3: CASSFSDTPNTEAFF

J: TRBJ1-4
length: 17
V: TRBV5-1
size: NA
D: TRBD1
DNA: TGCGCCAGCAGCTTGGTTACAGGGGCAGCAACTAATGAAAAACTGTTTTTT
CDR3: CASSLVTGAATNEKLFF

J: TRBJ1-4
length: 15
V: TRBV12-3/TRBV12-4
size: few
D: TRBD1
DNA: TGTGCCAGCAGTTTCGGGACAGGCGTAGATGAAAAACTGTTTTTT
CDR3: CASSFGTGVDEKLFF

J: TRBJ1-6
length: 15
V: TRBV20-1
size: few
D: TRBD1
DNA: TGCAGTGCTTCACCCTGGGACAGTCTCAATTCACCCCTCCACTTT
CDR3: CSASPWDSLNSPLHF

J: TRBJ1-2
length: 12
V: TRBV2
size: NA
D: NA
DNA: TGTGCCAGCAGTTCGCAGGGTGGAGGCTACACCTTC
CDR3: CASSSQGGGYTF

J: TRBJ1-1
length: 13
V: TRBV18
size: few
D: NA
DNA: TGTGCCAGCTCACCCGGATGGGACACTGAAGCTTTCTTT
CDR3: CASSPGWDTEAFF

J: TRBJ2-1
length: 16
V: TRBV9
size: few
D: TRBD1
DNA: TGTGCCAGCAGCGTAGGGGACAGTTCGTTCTACAATGAGCAGTTCTTC
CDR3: CASSVGDSSFYNEQFF

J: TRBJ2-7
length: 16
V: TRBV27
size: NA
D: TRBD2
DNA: TGTGCCAGCAGTGTGACTAGCGGGGAGTTCTTCTACGAGCAGTACTTC
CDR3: CASSVTSGEFFYEQYF

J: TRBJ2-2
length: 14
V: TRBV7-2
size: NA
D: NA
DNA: TGTGCCAGCAGCTTGGAGGACGGCCCCGGGGAGCTGTTTTTT
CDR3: CASSLEDGPGELFF

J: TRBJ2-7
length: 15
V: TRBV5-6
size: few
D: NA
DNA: TGTGCCAGCAGCTTTGGGGGGCAATACCGCTACGAGCAGTACTTC
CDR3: CASSFGGQYRYEQYF

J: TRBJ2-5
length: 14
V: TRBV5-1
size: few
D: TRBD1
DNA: TGCGCCAGCAGCTTAACAGGGGGCATAGAGACCCAGTACTTC
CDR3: CASSLTGGIETQYF

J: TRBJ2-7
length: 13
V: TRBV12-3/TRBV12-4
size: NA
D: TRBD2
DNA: TGTGCCAGCAGTGATCGACTAGCGGGAGTGCAGTACTTC
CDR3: CASSDRLAGVQYF

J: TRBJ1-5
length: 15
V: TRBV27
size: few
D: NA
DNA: TGTGCCAGCAGTTTATTGGGGGGGCACGATCAGCCCCAGCATTTT
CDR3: CASSLLGGHDQPQHF

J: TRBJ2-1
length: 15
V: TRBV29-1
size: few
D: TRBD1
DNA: TGCAGCGTTCCCACCCCGGGACAGAGCCACAATGAGCAGTTCTTC
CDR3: CSVPTPGQSHNEQFF

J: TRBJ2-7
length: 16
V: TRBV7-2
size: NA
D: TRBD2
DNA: TGTGCCAGCAGCTTCTCTAGCGGGACGGCCTCCTACGAGCAGTACTTC
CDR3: CASSFSSGTASYEQYF

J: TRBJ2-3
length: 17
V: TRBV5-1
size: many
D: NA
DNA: TGCGCCAGCAGTTCCTCAGAGATCCGGGACGAGGGAGATACGCAGTATTTT
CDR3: CASSSSEIRDEGDTQYF

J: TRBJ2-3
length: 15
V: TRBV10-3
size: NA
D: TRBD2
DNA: TGTGCCATCAGCTTAGCGGGAGGGCGCTCAGATACGCAGTATTTT
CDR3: CAISLAGGRSDTQYF

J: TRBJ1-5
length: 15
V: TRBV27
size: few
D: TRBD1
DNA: TGTGCCAGCAGTTCTTGGACAGGGGAGAATCAGCCCCAGCATTTT
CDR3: CASSSWTGENQPQHF

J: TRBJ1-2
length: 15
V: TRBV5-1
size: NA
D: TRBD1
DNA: TGCGCCAGCAGCTTGGGGTCAGGGGGACGTTATGGCTACACCTTC
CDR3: CASSLGSGGRYGYTF

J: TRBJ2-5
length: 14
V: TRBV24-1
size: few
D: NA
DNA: TGTGCCACCAGTGATTTTTCGGGGAAAGAGACCCAGTACTTC
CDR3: CATSDFSGKETQYF

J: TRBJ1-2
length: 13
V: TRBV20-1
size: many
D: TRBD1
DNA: TGCAGTGCCACGGGGACAGAAAACTATGGCTACACCTTC
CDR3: CSATGTENYGYTF

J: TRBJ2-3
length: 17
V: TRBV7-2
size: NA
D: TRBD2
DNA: TGTGCCAGCAGCTTAGCCCCTCGGGGGGGGCAACAAGATACGCAGTATTTT
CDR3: CASSLAPRGGQQDTQYF

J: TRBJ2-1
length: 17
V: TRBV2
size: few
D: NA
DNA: TGTGCCAGCAGCGACCCCACTAGTCGGGGAGCCCTCAATGAGCAGTTCTTC
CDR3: CASSDPTSRGALNEQFF

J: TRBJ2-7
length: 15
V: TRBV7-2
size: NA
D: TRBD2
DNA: TGTGCCAGCAGCTTAGGGGGGGGGGTTTTCTACGAGCAGTACTTC
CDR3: CASSLGGGVFYEQYF

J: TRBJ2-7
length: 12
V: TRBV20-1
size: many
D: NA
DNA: TGCAGTGCTGAGGGTGACACCTGGGAGCAGTACTTC
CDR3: CSAEGDTWEQYF

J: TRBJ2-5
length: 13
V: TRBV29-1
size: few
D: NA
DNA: TGCAGCGTGGGGGACCTAAATCGAGAGACCCAGTACTTC
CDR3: CSVGDLNRETQYF

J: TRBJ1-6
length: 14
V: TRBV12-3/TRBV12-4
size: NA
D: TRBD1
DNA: TGTGCCAGCATGGGAGGGGGCAGTAACTCACCCCTCCACTTT
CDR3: CASMGGGSNSPLHF

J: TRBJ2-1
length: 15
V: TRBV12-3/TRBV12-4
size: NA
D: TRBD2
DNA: TGTGCCAGCAGTCTGATTCGTCCTAGCGGCGTTGAGCAGTTCTTC
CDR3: CASSLIRPSGVEQFF

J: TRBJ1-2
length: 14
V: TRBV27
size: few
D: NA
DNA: TGTGCCAGCAGTTCGGGGGTCCTCAACTATGGCTACACCTTC
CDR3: CASSSGVLNYGYTF

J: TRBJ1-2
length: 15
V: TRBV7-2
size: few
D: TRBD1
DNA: TGTGCCAGCAGCCCACGGACAGGGGACTCCTATGGCTACACCTTC
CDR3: CASSPRTGDSYGYTF

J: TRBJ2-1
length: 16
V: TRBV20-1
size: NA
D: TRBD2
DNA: TGCAGTGCCGACCGGCTAGCGGGAGCCCAACGTAATGAGCAGTTCTTC
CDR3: CSADRLAGAQRNEQFF

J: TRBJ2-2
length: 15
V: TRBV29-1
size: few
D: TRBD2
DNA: TGCAGCGTGGGGGGGGGACGCGGCGGGACCGGGGAGCTGTTTTTT
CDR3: CSVGGGRGGTGELFF

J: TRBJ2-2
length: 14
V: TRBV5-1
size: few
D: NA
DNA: TGCGCCAGCAGCTTATGGCAGAACACCGGGGAGCTGTTTTTT
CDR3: CASSLWQNTGELFF

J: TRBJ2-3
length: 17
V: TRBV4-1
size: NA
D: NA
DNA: TGCGCCAGCAGCCAATCTCGGCGGGGAGCGGGCACAGATACGCAGTATTTT
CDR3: CASSQSRRGAGTDTQYF

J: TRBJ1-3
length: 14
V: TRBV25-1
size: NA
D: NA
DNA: TGTGCCAGCAGTGGGGGAGGTTACGGAAACACCATATATTTT
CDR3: CASSGGGYGNTIYF

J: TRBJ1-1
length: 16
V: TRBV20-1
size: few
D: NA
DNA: TGCAGTGCTCAACCTACAGGGCCCATCGGGGACACTGAAGCTTTCTTT
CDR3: CSAQPTGPIGDTEAFF

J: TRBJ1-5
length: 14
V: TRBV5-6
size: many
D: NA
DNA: TGTGCCAGCAGCTTGTTGGGGAGGAATCAGCCCCAGCATTTT
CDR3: CASSLLGRNQPQHF

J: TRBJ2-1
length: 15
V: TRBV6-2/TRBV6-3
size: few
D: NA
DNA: TGTGCCAGCAGTTACGGGGGAGCCCTCTACAATGAGCAGTTCTTC
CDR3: CASSYGGALYNEQFF

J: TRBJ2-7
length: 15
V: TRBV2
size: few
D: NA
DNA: TGTGCCAGCAGTGAAGTGGGGGGCCTTCCTTACGAGCAGTACTTC
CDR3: CASSEVGGLPYEQYF

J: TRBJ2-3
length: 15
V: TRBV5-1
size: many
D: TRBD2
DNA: TGCGCCAGCAGCTTGGGGGCGGGAGTGCCAGATACGCAGTATTTT
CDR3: CASSLGAGVPDTQYF

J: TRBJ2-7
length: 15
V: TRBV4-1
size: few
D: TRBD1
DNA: TGCGCCAGCAGCCCCCGGACAGGGACGCCCTACGAGCAGTACTTC
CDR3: CASSPRTGTPYEQYF

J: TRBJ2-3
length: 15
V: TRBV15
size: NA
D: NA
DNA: TGTGCCACCAGCAGAGAAGGAAGGGGAACAGATACGCAGTATTTT
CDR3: CATSREGRGTDTQYF

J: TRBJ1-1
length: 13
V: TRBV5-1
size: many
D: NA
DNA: TGCGCCAGCAGCTCGACGGGGGACACTGAAGCTTTCTTT
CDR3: CASSSTGDTEAFF

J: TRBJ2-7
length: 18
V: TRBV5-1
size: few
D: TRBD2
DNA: TGCGCCAGCAGCTCGGGCACCCGACTAGCGGGGATCTCCTACGAGCAGTACTTC
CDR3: CASSSGTRLAGISYEQYF

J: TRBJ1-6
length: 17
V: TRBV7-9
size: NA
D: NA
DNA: TGTGCCAGCAGCCCACCCCGGGAGGGGCTCGGCAATTCACCCCTCCACTTT
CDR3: CASSPPREGLGNSPLHF

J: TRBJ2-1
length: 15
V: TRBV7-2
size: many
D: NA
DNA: TGTGCCAGCAGCTTATCTTCGGGATCCCACAATGAGCAGTTCTTC
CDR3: CASSLSSGSHNEQFF

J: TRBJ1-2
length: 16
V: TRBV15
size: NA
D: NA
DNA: TGTGCCACCAGCAGAGAATGGACACTCCCCAGGGATGGCTACACCTTC
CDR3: CATSREWTLPRDGYTF

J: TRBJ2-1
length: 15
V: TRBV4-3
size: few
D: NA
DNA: TGCGCCAGCAGCCAGGCCGGGACTCCGTACAATGAGCAGTTCTTC
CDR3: CASSQAGTPYNEQFF

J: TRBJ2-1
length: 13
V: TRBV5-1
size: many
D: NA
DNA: TGCGCCAGCGCGAAAGTATCCTACAATGAGCAGTTCTTC
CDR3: CASAKVSYNEQFF

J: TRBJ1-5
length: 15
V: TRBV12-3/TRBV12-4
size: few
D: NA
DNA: TGTGCCAGCAGTCCGGACGGCAGATTAAATCAGCCCCAGCATTTT
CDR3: CASSPDGRLNQPQHF